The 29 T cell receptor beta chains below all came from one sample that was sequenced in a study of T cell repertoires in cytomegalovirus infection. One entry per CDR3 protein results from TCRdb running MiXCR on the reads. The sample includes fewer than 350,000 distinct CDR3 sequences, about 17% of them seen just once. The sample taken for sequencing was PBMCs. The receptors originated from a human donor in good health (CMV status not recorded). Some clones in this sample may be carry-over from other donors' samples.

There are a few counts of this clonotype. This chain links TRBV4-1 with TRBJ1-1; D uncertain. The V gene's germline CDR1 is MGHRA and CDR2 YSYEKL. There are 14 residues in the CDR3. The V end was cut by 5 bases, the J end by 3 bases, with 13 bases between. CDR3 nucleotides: TGCGCCAGCAGCATGGACCGCCATGACACTGAAGCTTTCTTT. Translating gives CASSMDRHDTEAFF.

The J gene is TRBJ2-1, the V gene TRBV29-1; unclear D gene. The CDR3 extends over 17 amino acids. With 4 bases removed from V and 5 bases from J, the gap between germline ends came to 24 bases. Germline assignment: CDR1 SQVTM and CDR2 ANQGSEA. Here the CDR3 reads CSVVYSAVEDEHNEQFF. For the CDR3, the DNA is TGCAGCGTTGTGTATTCGGCAGTCGAAGATGAACACAATGAGCAGTTCTTC.

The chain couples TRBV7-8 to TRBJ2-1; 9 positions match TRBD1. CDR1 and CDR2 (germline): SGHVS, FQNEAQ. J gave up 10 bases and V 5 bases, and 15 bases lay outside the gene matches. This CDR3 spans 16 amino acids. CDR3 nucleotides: TGTGCCAGCAGCATCGGACCGGGACAGGGCCCTTGGGAGCAGTTCTTC. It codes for CASSIGPGQGPWEQFF. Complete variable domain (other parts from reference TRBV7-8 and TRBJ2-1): GAGVSQSPRYKVAKRGQDVALRCDPISGHVSLFWYQQALGQGPEFLTYFQNEAQLDKSGLPSDRFFAERPEGSVSTLKIQRTQQEDSAVYLCASSIGPGQGPWEQFFGPGTRLTVL.

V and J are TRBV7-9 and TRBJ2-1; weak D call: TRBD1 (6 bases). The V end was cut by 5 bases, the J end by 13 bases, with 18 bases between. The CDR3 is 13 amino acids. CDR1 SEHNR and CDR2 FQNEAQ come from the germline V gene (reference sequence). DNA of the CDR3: TGTGCCAGCAGCGATCACCGTAGGGGGTATCAGTTCTTC. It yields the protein CASSDHRRGYQFF. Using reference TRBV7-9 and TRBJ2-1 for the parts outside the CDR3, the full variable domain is DTGVSQNPRHKITKRGQNVTFRCDPISEHNRLYWYRQTLGQGPEFLTYFQNEAQLEKSRLLSDRFSAERPKGSFSTLEIQRTEQGDSAMYLCASSDHRRGYQFFGPGTRLTVL.

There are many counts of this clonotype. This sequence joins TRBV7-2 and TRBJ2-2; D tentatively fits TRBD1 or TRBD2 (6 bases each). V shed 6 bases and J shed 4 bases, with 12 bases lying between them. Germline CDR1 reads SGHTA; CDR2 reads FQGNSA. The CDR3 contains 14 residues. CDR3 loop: CASRGGQSTGELFF. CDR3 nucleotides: TGTGCCAGCAGGGGGGGCCAGAGCACCGGGGAGCTGTTTTTT.

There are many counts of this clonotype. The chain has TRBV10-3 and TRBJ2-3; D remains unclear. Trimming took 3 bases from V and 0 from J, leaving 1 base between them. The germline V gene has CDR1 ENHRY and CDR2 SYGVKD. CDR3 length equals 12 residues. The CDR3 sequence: CAISDSTDTQYF. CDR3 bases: TGTGCCATCAGTGACAGCACAGATACGCAGTATTTT.

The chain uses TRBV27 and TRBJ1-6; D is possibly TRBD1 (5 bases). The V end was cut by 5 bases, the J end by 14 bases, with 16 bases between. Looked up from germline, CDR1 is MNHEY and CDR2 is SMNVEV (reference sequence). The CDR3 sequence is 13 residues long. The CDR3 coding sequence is TGTGCCAGCAGTCCCTCGGGGCGGGTCACCCTCCACTTT. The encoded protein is CASSPSGRVTLHF.

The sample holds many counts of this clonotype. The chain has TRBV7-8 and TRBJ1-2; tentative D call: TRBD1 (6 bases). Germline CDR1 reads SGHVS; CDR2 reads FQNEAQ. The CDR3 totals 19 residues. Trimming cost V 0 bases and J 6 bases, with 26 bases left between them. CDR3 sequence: CASSLARRQESSKKHGYTF. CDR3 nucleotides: TGTGCCAGCAGCTTAGCGAGGAGACAGGAGTCCTCCAAAAAGCATGGCTACACCTTC.

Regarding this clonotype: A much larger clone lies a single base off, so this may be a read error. CDR3 nucleotides: TGTGCCAGCACCACGAACACCGGGGAGCTGTTTTTT. Translated, it gives CASTTNTGELFF. The J gene is TRBJ2-2, the V gene TRBV2; no definite D call. This CDR3 has 12 amino acids. Trimming shortened V by 7 bases and J by 0 bases, and 3 bases separated the two germline ends. The germline V gene has CDR1 SNHLY and CDR2 FYNNEI.

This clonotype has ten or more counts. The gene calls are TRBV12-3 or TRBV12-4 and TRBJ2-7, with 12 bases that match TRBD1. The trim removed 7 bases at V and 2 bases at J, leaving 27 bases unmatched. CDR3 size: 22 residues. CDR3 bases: TGTGCCAGCACCGTAAGGGTGGGAGAGGGACAGGGGGCCTCTGAGCGACCCTACGAGCAGTACTTC. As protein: CASTVRVGEGQGASERPYEQYF.

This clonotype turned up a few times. The CDR3 DNA sequence: TGCAGTGCTAGAGGGGGTTCTGGGGGAAAGAGGCCTTTTGAAGCTTTCTTT. Encoded protein: CSARGGSGGKRPFEAFF. The V call is TRBV20-1, the J call TRBJ1-1, with D maybe TRBD1 (5 bases). Germline V gene sequence: CDR1 DFQATT, CDR2 SNEGSKA (reference sequence). V was pared by 1 base and J by 7 bases, with 25 bases between. The CDR3 extends over 17 amino acids.

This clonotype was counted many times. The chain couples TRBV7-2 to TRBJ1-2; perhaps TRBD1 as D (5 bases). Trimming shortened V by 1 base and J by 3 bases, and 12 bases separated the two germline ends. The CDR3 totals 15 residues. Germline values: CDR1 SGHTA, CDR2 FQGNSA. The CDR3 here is CASSLDPGADYGYTF. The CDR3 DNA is TGTGCCAGCAGCTTAGATCCCGGGGCGGACTATGGCTACACCTTC.

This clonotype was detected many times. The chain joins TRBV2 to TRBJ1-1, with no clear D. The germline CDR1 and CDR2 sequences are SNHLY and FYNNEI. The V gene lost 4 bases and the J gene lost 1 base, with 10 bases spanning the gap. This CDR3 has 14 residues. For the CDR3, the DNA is TGTGCCAGCAGTGTGAGGGCGGGGAACACTGAAGCTTTCTTT. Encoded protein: CASSVRAGNTEAFF.

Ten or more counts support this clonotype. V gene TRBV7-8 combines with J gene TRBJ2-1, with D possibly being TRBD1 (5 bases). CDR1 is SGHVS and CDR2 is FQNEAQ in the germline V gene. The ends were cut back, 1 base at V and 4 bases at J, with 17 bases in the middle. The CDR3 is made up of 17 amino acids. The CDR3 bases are TGTGCCAGCAGCTTAGTTTGGGTCTATGGGGCATACAATGAGCAGTTCTTC. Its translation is CASSLVWVYGAYNEQFF.

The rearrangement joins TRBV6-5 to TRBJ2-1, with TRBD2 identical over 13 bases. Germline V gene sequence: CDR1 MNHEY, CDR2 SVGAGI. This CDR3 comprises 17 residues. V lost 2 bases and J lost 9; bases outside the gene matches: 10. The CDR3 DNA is TGTGCCAGCAGTTACGTTGGGACTAGCGGGGAAGAGAGTGAGCAGTTCTTC. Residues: CASSYVGTSGEESEQFF.

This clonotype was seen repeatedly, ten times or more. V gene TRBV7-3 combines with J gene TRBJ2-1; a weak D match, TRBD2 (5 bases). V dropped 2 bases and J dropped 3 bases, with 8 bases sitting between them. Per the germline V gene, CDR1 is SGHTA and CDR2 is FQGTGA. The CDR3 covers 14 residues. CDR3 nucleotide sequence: TGTGCCAGCAGCTTAGAGGGAGTCTACAATGAGCAGTTCTTC. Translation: CASSLEGVYNEQFF.

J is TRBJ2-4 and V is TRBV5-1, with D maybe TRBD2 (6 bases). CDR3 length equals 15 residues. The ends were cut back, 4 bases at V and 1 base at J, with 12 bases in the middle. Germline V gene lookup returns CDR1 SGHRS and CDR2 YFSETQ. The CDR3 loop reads CASSQPGGAKNIQYF. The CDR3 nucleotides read TGCGCCAGCAGCCAACCTGGGGGGGCCAAAAACATTCAGTACTTC.

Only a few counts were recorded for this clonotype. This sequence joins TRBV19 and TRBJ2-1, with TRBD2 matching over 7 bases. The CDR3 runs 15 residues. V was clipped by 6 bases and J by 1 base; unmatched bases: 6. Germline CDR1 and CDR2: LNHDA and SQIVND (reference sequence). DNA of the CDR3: TGTGCCAGTAGCAGACTAGCTGAATCCTACAATGAGCAGTTCTTC. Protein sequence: CASSRLAESYNEQFF.

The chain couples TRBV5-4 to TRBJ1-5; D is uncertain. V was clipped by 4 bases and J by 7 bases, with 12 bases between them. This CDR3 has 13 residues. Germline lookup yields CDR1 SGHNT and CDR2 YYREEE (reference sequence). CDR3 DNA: TGTGCCAGCAGCAGTGGACCGGGCCAGCCCCAGCATTTT. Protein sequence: CASSSGPGQPQHF.

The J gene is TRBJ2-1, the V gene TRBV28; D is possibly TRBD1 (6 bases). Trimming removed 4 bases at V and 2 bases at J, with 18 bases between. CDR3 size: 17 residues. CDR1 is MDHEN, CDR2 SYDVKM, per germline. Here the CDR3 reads CASSSLIGDTTYNEQFF. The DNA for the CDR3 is TGTGCCAGCAGTTCCTTAATCGGGGACACCACCTACAATGAGCAGTTCTTC.

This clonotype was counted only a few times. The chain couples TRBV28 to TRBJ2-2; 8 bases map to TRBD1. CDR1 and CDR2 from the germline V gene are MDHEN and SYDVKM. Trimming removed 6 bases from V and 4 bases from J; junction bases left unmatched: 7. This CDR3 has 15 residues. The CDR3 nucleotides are TGTGCCAGCAGCCCTCAGGGGGCGACCACCGGGGAGCTGTTTTTT. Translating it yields CASSPQGATTGELFF.

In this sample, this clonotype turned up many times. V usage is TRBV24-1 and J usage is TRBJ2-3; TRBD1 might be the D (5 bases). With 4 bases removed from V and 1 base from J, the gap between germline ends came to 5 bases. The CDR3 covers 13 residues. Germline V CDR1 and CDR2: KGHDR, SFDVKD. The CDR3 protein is CATSDRGTDTQYF. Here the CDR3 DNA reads TGTGCCACCAGTGACAGGGGCACAGATACGCAGTATTTT.

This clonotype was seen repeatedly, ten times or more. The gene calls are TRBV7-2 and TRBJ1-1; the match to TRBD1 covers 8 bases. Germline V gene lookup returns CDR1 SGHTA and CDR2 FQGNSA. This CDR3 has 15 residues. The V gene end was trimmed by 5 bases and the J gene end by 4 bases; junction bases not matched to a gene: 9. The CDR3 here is CASSHWTGLSTEAFF. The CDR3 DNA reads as TGTGCCAGCAGCCACTGGACAGGGCTTAGCACTGAAGCTTTCTTT.

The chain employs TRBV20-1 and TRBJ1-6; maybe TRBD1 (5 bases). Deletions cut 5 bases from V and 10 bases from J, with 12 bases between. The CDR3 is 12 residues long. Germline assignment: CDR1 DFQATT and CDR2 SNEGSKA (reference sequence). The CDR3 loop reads CSALAGGSPLHF. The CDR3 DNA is TGCAGTGCTCTTGCCGGGGGATCACCCCTCCACTTT.

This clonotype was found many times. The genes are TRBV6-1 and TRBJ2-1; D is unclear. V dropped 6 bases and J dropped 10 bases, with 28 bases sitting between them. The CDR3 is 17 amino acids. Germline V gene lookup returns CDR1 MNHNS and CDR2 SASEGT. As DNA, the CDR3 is TGTGCCAGCAGCCGGTCCCACTCTCTGAGGCGGTACTGGGAGCAGTTCTTC. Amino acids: CASSRSHSLRRYWEQFF.

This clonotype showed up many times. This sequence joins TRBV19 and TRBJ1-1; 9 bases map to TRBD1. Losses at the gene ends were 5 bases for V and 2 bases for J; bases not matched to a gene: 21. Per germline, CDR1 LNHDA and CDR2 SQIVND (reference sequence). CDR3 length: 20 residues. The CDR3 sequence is CASSPRSWDRVGLRNTEAFF. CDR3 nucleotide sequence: TGTGCCAGTAGTCCCCGGTCTTGGGACAGGGTTGGACTCCGAAACACTGAAGCTTTCTTT.

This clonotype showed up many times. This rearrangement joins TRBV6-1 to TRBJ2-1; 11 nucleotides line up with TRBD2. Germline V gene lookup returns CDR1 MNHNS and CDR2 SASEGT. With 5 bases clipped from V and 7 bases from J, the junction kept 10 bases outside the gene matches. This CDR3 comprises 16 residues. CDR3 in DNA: TGTGCCAGCAGTTCTAATAGCGGGGGGGCGTGGAATGAGCAGTTCTTC. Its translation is CASSSNSGGAWNEQFF.

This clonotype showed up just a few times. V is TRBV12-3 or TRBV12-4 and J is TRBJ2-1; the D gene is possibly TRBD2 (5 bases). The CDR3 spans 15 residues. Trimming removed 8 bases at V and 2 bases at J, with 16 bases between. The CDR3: CASGGYRGPYNEQFF. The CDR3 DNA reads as TGTGCCAGCGGTGGTTACCGCGGGCCCTACAATGAGCAGTTCTTC.

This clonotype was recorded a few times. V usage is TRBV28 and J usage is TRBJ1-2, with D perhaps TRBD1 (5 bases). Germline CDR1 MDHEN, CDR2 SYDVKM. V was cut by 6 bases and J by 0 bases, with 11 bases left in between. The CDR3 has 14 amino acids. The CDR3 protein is CASSRGGTNYGYTF. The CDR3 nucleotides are TGTGCCAGCAGCCGGGGGGGGACTAACTATGGCTACACCTTC.